This T cell receptor beta chain derives from a study of blood T cell repertoires in COVID-19. The overall study: Spain, Italy and the United States supplied samples that represented acute and convalescent COVID-19. PBMCs, B-cell-depleted T cells, or T cells were the source of the cDNA or gDNA that made up the material.

CDR1 is SNHLY and CDR2 is FYNNEI in the germline V gene. V trimming: 11 bases; J trimming: 1 base; junction bases outside the gene matches: 8. The CDR3 is made up of 15 amino acids. The data were produced by immunoSEQ multiplex PCR, yet TCRdb's version contains in-frame clones alone and is incomplete. Of around 200,000 clones in the sample, about four fifths were seen once. Material: peripheral blood. The receptor comes from a woman aged 45 to 65 with acute or convalescent COVID-19. This rearrangement joins TRBV2 to TRBJ1-1, with TRBD1 matching 12 bases. The CDR3 nucleotides read TGTGCCGGTCGGGGGGACAGGGGGCAGAACACTGAAGCTTTCTTT. Translating it yields CAGRGDRGQNTEAFF.